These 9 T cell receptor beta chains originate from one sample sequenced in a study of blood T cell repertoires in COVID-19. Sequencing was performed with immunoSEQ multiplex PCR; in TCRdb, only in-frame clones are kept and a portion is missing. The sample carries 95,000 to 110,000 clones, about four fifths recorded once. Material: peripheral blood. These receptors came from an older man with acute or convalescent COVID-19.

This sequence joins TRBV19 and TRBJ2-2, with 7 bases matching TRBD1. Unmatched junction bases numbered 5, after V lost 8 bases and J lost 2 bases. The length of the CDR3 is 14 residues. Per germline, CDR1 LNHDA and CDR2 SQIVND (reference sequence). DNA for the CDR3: TGTGCCAGTCACCGGGACAGAAACACCGGGGAGCTGTTTTTT. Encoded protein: CASHRDRNTGELFF.

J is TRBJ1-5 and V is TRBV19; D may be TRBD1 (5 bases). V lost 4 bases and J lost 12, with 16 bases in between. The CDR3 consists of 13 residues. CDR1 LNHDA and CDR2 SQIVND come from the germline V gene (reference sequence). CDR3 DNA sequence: TGTGCCAGTAGTAGGGCGGCGGGGGAATTCCAGCATTTT. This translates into CASSRAAGEFQHF.

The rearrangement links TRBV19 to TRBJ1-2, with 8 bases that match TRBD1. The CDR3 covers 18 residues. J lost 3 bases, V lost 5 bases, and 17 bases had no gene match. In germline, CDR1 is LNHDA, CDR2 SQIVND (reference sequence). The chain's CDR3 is CASSPTLGQANSYYGYTF. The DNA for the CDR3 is TGTGCCAGTAGTCCCACTCTGGGACAGGCGAACTCCTACTATGGCTACACCTTC.

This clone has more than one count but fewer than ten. Written as DNA, the CDR3 is TGCGCCAGCAGTAGGGAGACGAACACTGAAGCTTTCTTT. The encoded protein is CASSRETNTEAFF. This chain connects TRBV10-1 to TRBJ1-1; D ambiguous. There are 13 residues in the CDR3. The germline V gene has CDR1 WNHNN and CDR2 SYGVQD (reference sequence). The V end lost 5 bases, the J end lost 1 base, and 8 bases lay between the germline ends.

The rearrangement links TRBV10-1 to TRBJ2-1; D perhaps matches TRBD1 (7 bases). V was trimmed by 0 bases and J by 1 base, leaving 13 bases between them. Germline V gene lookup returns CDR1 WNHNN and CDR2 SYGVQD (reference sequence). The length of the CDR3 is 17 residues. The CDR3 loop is CASSESVGGQSYNEQFF. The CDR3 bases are TGCGCCAGCAGTGAGTCGGTGGGGGGACAGTCCTACAATGAGCAGTTCTTC.

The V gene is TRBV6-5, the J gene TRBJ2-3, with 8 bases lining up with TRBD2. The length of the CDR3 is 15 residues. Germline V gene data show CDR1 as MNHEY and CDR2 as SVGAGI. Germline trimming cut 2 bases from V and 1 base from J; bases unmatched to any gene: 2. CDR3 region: CASSYAAGGTDTQYF. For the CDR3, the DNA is TGTGCCAGCAGTTACGCAGCGGGGGGCACAGATACGCAGTATTTT.

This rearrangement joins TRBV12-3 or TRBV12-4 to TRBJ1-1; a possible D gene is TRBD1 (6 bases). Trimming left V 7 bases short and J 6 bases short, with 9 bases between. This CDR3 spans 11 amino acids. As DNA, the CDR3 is TGTGCCAGCATCAGGGGTTCTGAAGCTTTCTTT. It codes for CASIRGSEAFF.

In DNA, the CDR3 is TGTGCCATCAGTGAAAATAATCCCGATGGTGCGGGGACTGAAGCTTTCTTT. It is translated as CAISENNPDGAGTEAFF. The chain links TRBV10-3 to TRBJ1-1; D unresolved. V dropped 3 bases and J dropped 5 bases, with 22 bases sitting between them. The CDR3 is 17 amino acids. Germline CDR1 ENHRY, CDR2 SYGVKD.

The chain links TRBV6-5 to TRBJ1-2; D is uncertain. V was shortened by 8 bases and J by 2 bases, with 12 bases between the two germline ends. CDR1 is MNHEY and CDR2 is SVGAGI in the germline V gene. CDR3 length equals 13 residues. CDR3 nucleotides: TGTGCCAGCTCTGGATGGGCGAACTATGGCTACACCTTC. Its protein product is CASSGWANYGYTF.